These 28 T cell receptor beta chains originate from one sample sequenced in a study of neurological immune-mediated disorders. TCRdb passed the 5' RACE reads through MiXCR, listing each CDR3 protein once. Found here are approximately 70,000 distinct CDR3 sequences, around 3.9% of them singletons; the top ten hold 1% to 1.5%. The sequencing sample was made of PBMCs. The receptors were gathered from a man younger than 40 with multiple sclerosis.

At least ten counts were recorded for this clonotype. The V and J genes are TRBV15 and TRBJ2-1, with D perhaps TRBD1 or TRBD2 (5 bases each). This CDR3 is built from 16 residues. Germline V gene data show CDR1 as LNHNV and CDR2 as YYDKDF (reference sequence). With 3 bases removed from V and 7 bases from J, the gap between germline ends came to 19 bases. Written as DNA, the CDR3 is TGTGCCACCAGCAGGGGGCCCGGGACCCCTTGGAATGAGCAGTTCTTC. Its translation: CATSRGPGTPWNEQFF.

In its sample, this clonotype was seen many times. The chain carries TRBV12-3 or TRBV12-4 and TRBJ2-1; TRBD2 matches at 13 bases. CDR3 length: 15 amino acids. Unmatched junction bases numbered 9, after V lost 6 bases and J lost 10 bases. The CDR3 bases are TGTGCCAGCAGCATTACTAGCGGGGGGGCCGAGGAGCAGTTCTTC. Residues: CASSITSGGAEEQFF.

This clonotype showed up many times. V usage is TRBV12-3 or TRBV12-4 and J usage is TRBJ1-1; no definite D call. This CDR3 has 15 residues. Trimming pared 6 bases from V and 0 bases from J, leaving 14 bases between. The CDR3 is CASRPTGRMNTEAFF. DNA for the CDR3: TGTGCCAGCAGACCCACTGGACGGATGAACACTGAAGCTTTCTTT.

Of note for this clonotype: The junction departs from germline at one end; a sequencing error may be responsible. The rearrangement uses TRBV7-9 and TRBJ1-3; D is unclear. Germline lookup yields CDR1 SEHNR and CDR2 FQNEAQ (reference sequence). The CDR3 covers 17 residues. CDR3 bases: TGTGCCAGCAGCTTAGAAGTGGCGGCGCGCTCTGGAAAAACCATATATTTT. Translation: CASSLEVAARSGKTIYF.

This clonotype was detected ten times or more. The chain carries TRBV4-3 and TRBJ2-5, with TRBD2 matching over 8 bases. The CDR3 contains 14 residues. The trim removed 4 bases at V and 5 bases at J, leaving 6 bases unmatched. Germline assignment: CDR1 LGHNA and CDR2 YSLEER. The CDR3 here is CASSLTGGDETQYF. For the CDR3, the DNA is TGCGCCAGCAGCCTAACGGGAGGGGACGAGACCCAGTACTTC.

This clonotype was picked up many times. The CDR3 is CASSQVPAGGDNEQFF. CDR3 DNA: TGTGCCAGCAGCCAAGTACCAGCGGGGGGAGACAATGAGCAGTTCTTC. The V and J genes are TRBV3-1 and TRBJ2-1; the match to TRBD2 covers 9 bases. This CDR3 region has 16 residues. The V gene end was trimmed by 1 base and the J gene end by 5 bases; junction bases not matched to a gene: 6. Germline V lookup: CDR1 LGHDT, CDR2 YNNKEL (reference sequence).

This clonotype has at least ten counts. This sequence joins TRBV12-3 or TRBV12-4 and TRBJ2-7; D is uncertain. Trimming took 1 base from V and 1 from J, leaving 11 bases between them. The CDR3 sequence is 15 residues long. The CDR3 DNA is TGTGCCAGCAGTTTAGAGAGCAGCCTTTCCTACGAGCAGTACTTC. It yields the protein CASSLESSLSYEQYF.

This clonotype was counted only a few times. The rearrangement joins TRBV6-1 to TRBJ1-2; the D gene is possibly TRBD1 (6 bases). The CDR3 contains 14 residues. Between the trimmed V and J ends, which lost 6 bases and 8 bases, there was a span of 19 bases. Germline V lookup: CDR1 MNHNS, CDR2 SASEGT. The CDR3 nucleotides read TGTGCCAGCAGACCCGGGACAACGACCCCCGGCTACACCTTC. This gives the protein CASRPGTTTPGYTF.

Comments on this clonotype: This clone may be a read error of a much larger clone one base away. This chain links TRBV7-2 with TRBJ2-3; D is perhaps TRBD2 (7 bases). The V gene's germline CDR1 is SGHTA and CDR2 FQGNSA. The CDR3 is 15 residues long. The CDR3 DNA reads TGTGTCAGCAGCTTGAGAGGGGGGGCCCAAGATACGCAGTATTTT. Protein product: CVSSLRGGAQDTQYF.

This clonotype has at least ten counts. CDR3: CASSRYEQYF. The CDR3 DNA follows: TGTGCCAGCAGCCGATACGAGCAGTACTTC. The chain couples TRBV6-5 to TRBJ2-7; D remains ambiguous. Germline V CDR1 and CDR2: MNHEY, SVGAGI. CDR3 length equals 10 residues. V shed 6 bases and J shed 4 bases, with 4 bases lying between them.

CDR3 loop: CASSQGEATGYEQYF. CDR3 bases: TGCGCCAGCAGCCAAGGGGAGGCAACCGGCTACGAGCAGTACTTC. The J gene is TRBJ2-7, the V gene TRBV4-1, with D possibly being TRBD2 (6 bases). This CDR3 contains 15 residues. Deletions cut 1 base from V and 3 bases from J, with 13 bases between. In germline, CDR1 is MGHRA, CDR2 YSYEKL.

This clonotype came up many times. The CDR3 nucleotides are TGTGCCATCAGTGAGTTGGTACGCCAGGCCCAGTACTTC. Amino acids: CAISELVRQAQYF. This chain joins TRBV10-3 and TRBJ2-5, with no clear D. This CDR3 spans 13 amino acids. The V end lost 1 base, the J end lost 9 bases, and 12 bases lay between the germline ends. Germline loops: CDR1 ENHRY, CDR2 SYGVKD.

This clonotype was recorded many times. This chain links TRBV7-8 with TRBJ2-3; tentatively, D is TRBD1 (5 bases). Trimming cost V 0 bases and J 2 bases, with 6 bases left between them. The CDR3 runs 14 residues. Germline CDR1 SGHVS, CDR2 FQNEAQ. The CDR3: CASSLAGPTDTQYF. CDR3 bases: TGTGCCAGCAGCTTAGCGGGGCCCACAGATACGCAGTATTTT.

The sample holds a few counts of this clonotype. This chain uses TRBV29-1 with TRBJ2-3; tentative D call: TRBD1 (6 bases). V was trimmed by 7 bases and J by 0 bases, leaving 20 bases between them. Per germline, CDR1 SQVTM and CDR2 ANQGSEA. The CDR3 consists of 16 residues. The DNA of the CDR3 is TGCAGCGCCGAAGCAAGGACAGCAACTAGCACAGATACGCAGTATTTT. This codes for CSAEARTATSTDTQYF.

This clonotype was detected ten times or more. V is TRBV5-5 and J is TRBJ2-1, with D hard to call. CDR3 size: 16 residues. The V and J ends lost 1 base and 0 bases respectively, with 11 bases between them. Germline V CDR1 and CDR2: SGHKS, YYEKEE (reference sequence). The CDR3 DNA reads TGTGCCAGCAGCTTGTTTTCCACCTCCTCCTACAATGAGCAGTTCTTC. It is translated as CASSLFSTSSYNEQFF.

The sample holds many counts of this clonotype. This chain links TRBV12-3 or TRBV12-4 with TRBJ1-5, with D uncertain. The CDR3 is 13 residues long. V lost 6 bases, J lost 4 bases, and 10 bases lay in between. CDR3 coding DNA: TGTGCCAGCAGCCGGAATCTGAATCAGCCCCAGCATTTT. It translates to CASSRNLNQPQHF.

This clonotype showed up many times. The chain employs TRBV20-1 and TRBJ2-7; TRBD2 agrees at 11 bases. The CDR3 covers 14 residues. The junction had 10 bases not matched to a gene; V was cut back by 6 bases and J by 6 bases. Germline V lookup: CDR1 DFQATT, CDR2 SNEGSKA (reference sequence). CDR3 coding DNA: TGCAGTGCGTGCCAGACGACTAGCGGGATCGAGCAGTACTTC. Amino acid sequence: CSACQTTSGIEQYF.

This clonotype was seen at least ten times. The V and J genes are TRBV20-1 and TRBJ2-7, with 10 bases that match TRBD1. Trimming cost V 4 bases and J 5 bases; bases outside gene matches: 5. CDR3 length equals 13 residues. Germline assignment: CDR1 DFQATT and CDR2 SNEGSKA (reference sequence). The CDR3 is CSAIRDRGHEQYF. The CDR3 DNA is TGCAGTGCTATCCGGGACAGGGGTCACGAGCAGTACTTC.

This clonotype was detected ten times or more. J is TRBJ1-2 and V is TRBV7-9, with D possibly TRBD1 on 5 matching bases. The CDR3 has 11 residues. Germline V gene sequence: CDR1 SEHNR, CDR2 FQNEAQ (reference sequence). The germline V and J ends were trimmed by 5 bases and 8 bases, with 9 bases remaining between them. The CDR3 region has the DNA TGTGCCAGCAGCGAAGGGGTCGGCTACACCTTC. Translation: CASSEGVGYTF. Full variable domain (remainder filled in from reference TRBV7-9 and TRBJ1-2): DTGVSQNPRHKITKRGQNVTFRCDPISEHNRLYWYRQTLGQGPEFLTYFQNEAQLEKSRLLSDRFSAERPKGSFSTLEIQRTEQGDSAMYLCASSEGVGYTFGSGTRLTVV.

This clonotype was found many times. V usage is TRBV18 and J usage is TRBJ1-3; D is perhaps TRBD1 (6 bases). V lost 0 bases and J 3 bases, leaving 12 bases between the germline ends. Germline V gene lookup returns CDR1 KGHSH and CDR2 LQKENI. The CDR3 loop spans 16 amino acids. CDR3 amino acids: CASSPPIRGRGNTIYF. CDR3 DNA sequence: TGTGCCAGCTCACCACCGATCAGGGGACGTGGAAACACCATATATTTT. The variable domain in full, completed from reference TRBV18 and TRBJ1-3, reads NAGVMQNPRHLVRRRGQEARLRCSPMKGHSHVYWYRQLPEEGLKFMVYLQKENIIDESGMPKERFSAEFPKEGPSILRIQQVVRGDSAAYFCASSPPIRGRGNTIYFGEGSWLTVV.

This clonotype came up many times. The V call is TRBV20-1, the J call TRBJ2-1, with D tentatively TRBD1 or TRBD2 (5 bases each). V was clipped by 3 bases and J by 2 bases, with 14 bases between them. The germline gives CDR1 DFQATT, CDR2 SNEGSKA (reference sequence). CDR3 length: 15 amino acids. The CDR3 spells CSASGDAAPYNEQFF. CDR3 nucleotide sequence: TGCAGTGCTAGTGGGGACGCTGCCCCCTACAATGAGCAGTTCTTC.

This clonotype was counted at least ten times. The rearrangement links TRBV12-3 or TRBV12-4 to TRBJ2-4; 9 nucleotides agree with TRBD1. After removal of 6 bases from V and 0 bases from J, the junction contained 12 bases not matched to a gene. The CDR3 contains 18 residues. The CDR3 sequence: CASSLDRGDLLAKNIQYF. In DNA form, the CDR3 reads TGTGCCAGCAGCTTGGACAGGGGAGATCTACTAGCCAAAAACATTCAGTACTTC.

This clonotype came up many times. The rearrangement uses TRBV9 and TRBJ2-3; 12 bases fit TRBD1. CDR3 length: 17 amino acids. Germline CDR1 and CDR2: SGDLS and YYNGEE. V lost 3 bases to trimming and J lost 4 bases; unmatched junction nucleotides: 9. The CDR3 region has the DNA TGTGCCAGCAGCGCCGGGACAGGGGGCTTTGGCGCAGATACGCAGTATTTT. Translating it yields CASSAGTGGFGADTQYF.

This clonotype occurred many times. This chain links TRBV5-6 with TRBJ1-1; the D gene is possibly TRBD1 (5 bases). The CDR3 has 17 amino acids. Germline assignment: CDR1 SGHDT and CDR2 YYEEEE. V was shortened by 3 bases and J by 1 base, with 19 bases between the two germline ends. The CDR3 sequence: CASSYRTTAGENTEAFF. In nucleotides, the CDR3 is TGTGCCAGCAGCTACCGGACCACGGCGGGGGAGAACACTGAAGCTTTCTTT.

The chain employs TRBV7-2 and TRBJ1-1; a weak D match, TRBD1 (6 bases). Germline CDR1 is SGHTA and CDR2 is FQGNSA. The CDR3 consists of 15 residues. Trimming pared 6 bases from V and 5 bases from J, leaving 19 bases between. The CDR3 DNA reads as TGTGCCAGCAGGTTGGGGGGGGGCGTAGGGACTGAAGCTTTCTTT. It translates to CASRLGGGVGTEAFF.

In its sample, this clonotype was seen many times. This chain links TRBV7-3 with TRBJ1-1, with 7 bases aligning to TRBD1. The CDR3 sequence is 14 residues long. CDR1 is SGHTA, CDR2 FQGTGA, per germline. Trimming cost V 3 bases and J 5 bases; bases outside gene matches: 6. CDR3 DNA: TGTGCCAGCAGCTTGACCCCAGGGGGAACTGAAGCTTTCTTT. This translates into CASSLTPGGTEAFF.

In its sample, this clonotype was seen many times. The chain employs TRBV18 and TRBJ2-5; 7 bases fit TRBD1. Germline-derived CDR1 and CDR2 are KGHSH and LQKENI. J gave up 2 bases and V 6 bases, and 9 bases lay outside the gene matches. This CDR3 has 15 amino acids. CDR3 amino acids: CASSYYDRAQETQYF. The CDR3 bases are TGTGCCAGCTCCTACTATGACAGGGCTCAAGAGACCCAGTACTTC.

This clonotype showed up many times. The J gene is TRBJ2-1, the V gene TRBV3-1; tentatively, D is TRBD2 (7 bases). Germline lookup yields CDR1 LGHDT and CDR2 YNNKEL (reference sequence). Trimming removed 0 bases at V and 2 bases at J, with 11 bases between. The CDR3 runs 16 residues. CDR3 region: CASSQEGGGAYNEQFF. Here the CDR3 DNA reads TGTGCCAGCAGCCAAGAAGGCGGGGGCGCCTACAATGAGCAGTTCTTC.